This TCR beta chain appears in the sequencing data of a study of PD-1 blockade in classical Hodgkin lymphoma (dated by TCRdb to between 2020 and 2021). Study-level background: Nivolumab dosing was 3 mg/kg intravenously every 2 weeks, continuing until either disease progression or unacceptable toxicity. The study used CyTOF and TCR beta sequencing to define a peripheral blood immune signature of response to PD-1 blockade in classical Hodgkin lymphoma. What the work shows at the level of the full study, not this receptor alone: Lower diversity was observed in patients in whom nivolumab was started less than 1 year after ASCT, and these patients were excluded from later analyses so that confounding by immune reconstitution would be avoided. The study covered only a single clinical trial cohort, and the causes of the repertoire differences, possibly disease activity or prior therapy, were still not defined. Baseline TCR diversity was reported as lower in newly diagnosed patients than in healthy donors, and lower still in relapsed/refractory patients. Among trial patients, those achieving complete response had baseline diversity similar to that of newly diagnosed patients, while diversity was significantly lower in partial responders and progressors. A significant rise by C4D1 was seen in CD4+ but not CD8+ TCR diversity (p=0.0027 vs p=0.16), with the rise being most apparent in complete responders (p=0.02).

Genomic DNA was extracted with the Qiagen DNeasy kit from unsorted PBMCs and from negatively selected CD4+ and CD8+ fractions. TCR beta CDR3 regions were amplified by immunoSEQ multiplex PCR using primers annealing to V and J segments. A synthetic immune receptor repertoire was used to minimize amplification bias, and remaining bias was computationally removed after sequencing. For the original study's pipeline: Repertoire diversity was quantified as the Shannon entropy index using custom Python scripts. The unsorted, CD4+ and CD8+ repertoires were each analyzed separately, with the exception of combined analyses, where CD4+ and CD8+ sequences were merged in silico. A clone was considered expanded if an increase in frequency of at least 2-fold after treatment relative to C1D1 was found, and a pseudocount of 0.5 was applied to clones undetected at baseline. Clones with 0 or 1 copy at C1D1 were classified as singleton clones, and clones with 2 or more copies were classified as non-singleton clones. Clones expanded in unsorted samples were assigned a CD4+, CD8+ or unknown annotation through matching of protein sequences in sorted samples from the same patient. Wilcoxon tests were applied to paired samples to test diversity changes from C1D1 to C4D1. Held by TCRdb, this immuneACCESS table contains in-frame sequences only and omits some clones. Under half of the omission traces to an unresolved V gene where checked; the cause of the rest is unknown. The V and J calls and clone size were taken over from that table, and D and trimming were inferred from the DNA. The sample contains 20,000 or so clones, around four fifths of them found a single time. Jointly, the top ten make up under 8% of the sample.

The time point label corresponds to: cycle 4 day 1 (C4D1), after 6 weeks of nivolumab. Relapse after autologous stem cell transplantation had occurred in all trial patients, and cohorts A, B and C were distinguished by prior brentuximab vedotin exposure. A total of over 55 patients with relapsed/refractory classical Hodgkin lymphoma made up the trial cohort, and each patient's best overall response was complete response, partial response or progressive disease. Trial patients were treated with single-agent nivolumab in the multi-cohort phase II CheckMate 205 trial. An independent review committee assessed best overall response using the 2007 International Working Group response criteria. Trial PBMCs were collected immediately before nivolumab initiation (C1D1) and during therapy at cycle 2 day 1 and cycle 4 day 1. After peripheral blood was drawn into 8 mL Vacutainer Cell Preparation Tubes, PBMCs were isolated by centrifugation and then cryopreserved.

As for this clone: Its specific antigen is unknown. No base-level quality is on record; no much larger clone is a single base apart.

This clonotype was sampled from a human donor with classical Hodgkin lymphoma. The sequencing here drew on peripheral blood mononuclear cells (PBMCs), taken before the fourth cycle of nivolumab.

The CDR3 protein is CASPRALGAEAFF. The nucleotide sequence is TGTGCCAGTCCCCGGGCCCTGGGCGCTGAAGCTTTCTTT. This chain joins TRBV19 to TRBJ1-1; there is no confident call for the D gene. CDR1 and CDR2 (LNHDA, SQIVND) derive from the germline V gene (reference sequence). Including the terminal cysteine and phenylalanine, the CDR3 comprises 13 residues. Just CDR3 DNA is preserved here, 39 bases in frame from base 1. Cut back by 8 bases and 6 bases, the V and J ends lie 16 bases apart. With the portions outside the CDR3 filled from the reference TRBV19 and TRBJ1-1 genes, the complete variable region becomes DGGITQSPKYLFRKEGQNVTLSCEQNLNHDAMYWYRQDPGQGLRLIYYSQIVNDFQKGDIAEGYSVSREKKESFPLTVTSAQKNPTAFYLCASPRALGAEAFFGQGTRLTVV.